What follows are 4 T cell receptor beta chains derived from one specimen sequenced in a study of T cell responses to AZD1222 COVID-19 vaccine. Clones were sequenced by immunoSEQ multiplex PCR, and TCRdb holds only the in-frame ones, with some missing. This sample has approximately 260,000 clones, with 80% to 95% found just once. The material sequenced was peripheral blood, taken on day 0 of AZD1222 vaccination. These receptor sequences come from an adult in good health.

The chain is built from TRBV4-2 and TRBJ2-5, with 8 bases aligning to TRBD2. V lost 1 base, J lost 4 bases, and 14 bases stayed unmatched. CDR3 length: 18 residues. Germline assignment: CDR1 LGHNA and CDR2 YNFKEQ. The CDR3 coding sequence is TGTGCCAGCAGCCAAGCTGGGGGTAGCGGGGCCGACCGAGAGACCCAGTACTTC. Its translation: CASSQAGGSGADRETQYF.

Here the CDR3 DNA reads TGTGCCAGCCAACGGGACAGGGGATCCTACGAGCAGTACTTC. Translation gives CASQRDRGSYEQYF. This chain connects TRBV28 to TRBJ2-7; 10 bases map to TRBD1. Germline V gene sequence: CDR1 MDHEN, CDR2 SYDVKM. After removal of 8 bases from V and 1 base from J, the junction contained 5 bases not matched to a gene. This CDR3 spans 14 amino acids.

The CDR3 spells CSAASGRSSYNEQFF. CDR3 in DNA: TGCAGCGCCGCTAGCGGGCGAAGCTCCTACAATGAGCAGTTCTTC. This chain links TRBV29-1 with TRBJ2-1, with 8 bases fitting TRBD2. V was clipped by 7 bases and J by 0 bases; unmatched bases: 8. Germline V gene lookup returns CDR1 SQVTM and CDR2 ANQGSEA. The CDR3 totals 15 residues.

The chain recombines TRBV18 with TRBJ2-7; possibly TRBD1 for D (8 bases). The V and J ends lost 2 bases and 4 bases respectively, with 12 bases between them. The CDR3 length is 14 residues. Germline V gives CDR1 KGHSH, CDR2 LQKENI. The CDR3 bases are TGTGCCAGCTCACCAACAGGGGGGGGATACGAGCAGTACTTC. The encoded protein is CASSPTGGGYEQYF.